What follows are 26 T cell receptor beta chains derived from one specimen sequenced in a study of identical twins (dated by TCRdb to 2016 to 2017). The library was produced with 5' RACE. Sequencing was carried out with an Illumina HiSeq 2000. In TCRdb, the public reads were trimmed at Q25 with fastp and aligned with MiXCR, with productive beta chains retained. Entries that share a CDR3 protein sequence are merged under the most common genes and DNA. Counted in this sample were about 240,000 distinct CDR3 sequences; 7% to 8.5% of them appeared once. The top ten constitute around 5.4% of the sample. These data are also associated with another study on yellow fever vaccine responses in identical twins.

Sequencing was performed on CD8+ T cells sorted from blood. Receptors were obtained from a woman between 18 and 29 years old in good health.

This clonotype was seen more than once but under ten times. The J gene is TRBJ2-6, the V gene TRBV3-1; D not resolved. Germline-derived CDR1 and CDR2 are LGHDT and YNNKEL (reference sequence). Trimming took 0 bases from V and 0 from J, leaving 18 bases between them. The CDR3 has 20 residues. The CDR3 loop is CASSQDWVNSLSSGANVLTF. In nucleotides, the CDR3 is TGTGCCAGCAGCCAAGATTGGGTTAACAGTTTGTCCTCTGGGGCCAACGTCCTGACTTTC.

This clonotype was detected ten times or more. This rearrangement joins TRBV5-1 to TRBJ2-2; D is undetermined. Trimming left V 4 bases short and J 3 bases short, with 4 bases between. Germline V CDR1 and CDR2: SGHRS, YFSETQ. This CDR3 is 12 amino acids long. DNA of the CDR3: TGCGCCAGCAGCGGGGACACCGGGGAGCTGTTTTTT. It codes for CASSGDTGELFF. The full variable domain, completed using reference TRBV5-1 and TRBJ2-2, is KAGVTQTPRYLIKTRGQQVTLSCSPISGHRSVSWYQQTPGQGLQFLFEYFSETQRNKGNFPGRFSGRQFSNSRSEMNVSTLELGDSALYLCASSGDTGELFFGEGSRLTVL.

This clonotype was counted only a few times. The chain recombines TRBV6-8 with TRBJ2-2; D unclear. The CDR3 sequence is 15 residues long. Trimming shortened V by 2 bases and J by 5 bases, and 12 bases separated the two germline ends. Germline CDR1 is MNHGY and CDR2 is SAAAGT. The CDR3 region has the DNA TGTGCCAGCAGTTACGCTAGGCGTGCGACCGGGGAGCTGTTTTTT. Residues: CASSYARRATGELFF.

In this sample, this clonotype turned up a few times. V is TRBV2 and J is TRBJ2-3; the D gene could be TRBD1 or TRBD2 (5 bases each). Per germline, CDR1 SNHLY and CDR2 FYNNEI. The ends were cut back, 7 bases at V and 4 bases at J, with 15 bases in the middle. CDR3 length: 14 residues. In DNA form, the CDR3 reads TGTGCCAGCAATCTCGGGACCGGCGCAGATACGCAGTATTTT. Amino acids: CASNLGTGADTQYF.

V gene TRBV2 combines with J gene TRBJ2-1; D possibly corresponds to TRBD1 (5 bases). Trimming cost V 9 bases and J 5 bases, with 14 bases left between them. Germline values: CDR1 SNHLY, CDR2 FYNNEI. CDR3 size: 13 residues. The CDR3 sequence is CARASGFDNEQFF. CDR3 in DNA: TGTGCCAGAGCGTCAGGGTTTGACAATGAGCAGTTCTTC.

Ten or more counts support this clonotype. V and J are TRBV13 and TRBJ1-1, with a tentative D call TRBD1 (5 bases). The germline gives CDR1 PRHDT, CDR2 FYEKMQ (reference sequence). The length of the CDR3 is 12 residues. V was trimmed by 5 bases and J by 7 bases, leaving 11 bases between them. CDR3 sequence reads: CASSLGAVEAFF. CDR3 nucleotides: TGTGCCAGCAGCCTCGGGGCAGTTGAAGCTTTCTTT. Looking up the rest from reference TRBV13 and TRBJ1-1 gives the full variable domain: AAGVIQSPRHLIKEKRETATLKCYPIPRHDTVYWYQQGPGQDPQFLISFYEKMQSDKGSIPDRFSAQQFSDYHSELNMSSLELGDSALYFCASSLGAVEAFFGQGTRLTVV.

V is TRBV7-9 and J is TRBJ2-7; D gene ambiguous. CDR3 length equals 15 residues. CDR1 SEHNR and CDR2 FQNEAQ come from the germline V gene (reference sequence). The ends were cut back, 3 bases at V and 3 bases at J, with 15 bases in the middle. CDR3: CASSLEKERYYEQYF. DNA for the CDR3: TGTGCCAGCAGCTTGGAGAAGGAAAGATACTACGAGCAGTACTTC.

The chain is built from TRBV28 and TRBJ2-5; D possibly uses TRBD1 or TRBD2 (5 bases each). The CDR3 is 15 amino acids. Germline CDR1 is MDHEN and CDR2 is SYDVKM. V was cut by 3 bases and J by 9 bases, with 20 bases left in between. The CDR3 sequence: CASSLVLEGRGAQYF. CDR3 in DNA: TGTGCCAGCAGTTTGGTCCTGGAAGGCCGAGGGGCCCAGTACTTC.

The rearrangement links TRBV27 to TRBJ2-7; 9 positions agree with TRBD2. CDR3 length: 16 amino acids. With V trimmed by 1 base and J by 3 bases, 7 bases remained unmatched. From germline, CDR1 is MNHEY and CDR2 SMNVEV (reference sequence). Here the CDR3 reads CASSLLALTSGYEQYF. DNA of the CDR3: TGTGCCAGCAGTTTATTGGCACTGACTAGCGGCTACGAGCAGTACTTC.

The V call is TRBV2, the J call TRBJ2-2, with a possible D match to TRBD1 (5 bases). CDR1 SNHLY and CDR2 FYNNEI come from the germline V gene. The CDR3 has 15 residues. The V gene lost 4 bases and the J gene lost 7 bases, with 16 bases spanning the gap. As DNA, the CDR3 is TGTGCCAGCAGTGGCTCCAGGGAATTGGGCGGGGAGCTGTTTTTT. Amino acids: CASSGSRELGGELFF.

The chain uses TRBV12-3 or TRBV12-4 and TRBJ2-7; 8 bases fit TRBD2. J lost 2 bases, V lost 5 bases, and 5 bases had no gene match. The CDR3 is made up of 14 amino acids. The CDR3 sequence: CASSRAGLAYEQYF. For the CDR3, the DNA is TGTGCCAGCAGTCGAGCGGGACTAGCCTACGAGCAGTACTTC.

In this sample, this clonotype turned up a few times. The junction does not match germline at one end; this may be a read error. The rearrangement links TRBV12-3 or TRBV12-4 to TRBJ2-2, with a tentative D call TRBD1 (6 bases). The CDR3 spans 15 residues. This CDR3 reads CASNLQGANTGELFF. DNA for the CDR3: TGTGCCAGCAATTTACAGGGAGCGAACACCGGGGAGCTGTTTTTT.

This chain connects TRBV5-5 to TRBJ2-5; D is perhaps TRBD2 (5 bases). Germline V gives CDR1 SGHKS, CDR2 YYEKEE (reference sequence). Trimming took 3 bases from V and 0 from J, leaving 12 bases between them. The CDR3 loop spans 15 amino acids. CDR3 coding DNA: TGTGCCAGCAGCTCTGGACTCCGGTACCAAGAGACCCAGTACTTC. This encodes CASSSGLRYQETQYF.

This clonotype occurred many times. V gene TRBV7-8 combines with J gene TRBJ2-3, with unresolved D. The CDR3 is made up of 14 amino acids. With 4 bases removed from V and 0 bases from J, the gap between germline ends came to 8 bases. Germline CDR1 reads SGHVS; CDR2 reads FQNEAQ. CDR3 sequence (DNA): TGTGCCAGCAGCTCCGGTGGGAGCACAGATACGCAGTATTTT. This translates into CASSSGGSTDTQYF.

The rearrangement links TRBV12-5 to TRBJ2-1, with D possibly TRBD1 on 6 matching bases. This CDR3 is 15 amino acids long. The V end was cut by 3 bases, the J end by 7 bases, with 16 bases between. Per germline, CDR1 LGHNT and CDR2 FRNRAP. The DNA of the CDR3 is TGTGCTAGTGGTTTAACGGGGCAGGGGAAGAATGAGCAGTTCTTC. This codes for CASGLTGQGKNEQFF.

This clonotype was observed a few times. The genes are TRBV20-1 and TRBJ1-5, with D uncertain. CDR1 is DFQATT, CDR2 SNEGSKA, per germline (reference sequence). This CDR3 is 15 amino acids long. V shed 1 base and J shed 0 bases, with 10 bases lying between them. The CDR3, as DNA: TGCAGTGCTAGAGTAGAACCTTATAGCAATCAGCCCCAGCATTTT. Translating gives CSARVEPYSNQPQHF.

This clonotype has only a few counts. V usage is TRBV12-5 and J usage is TRBJ2-5; TRBD1 or TRBD2 may be the D gene (5 bases each). With 5 bases removed from V and 1 base from J, the gap between germline ends came to 11 bases. The length of the CDR3 is 14 residues. In germline, CDR1 is LGHNT, CDR2 FRNRAP. CDR3 protein: CASGTGTTQETQYF. Written as DNA, the CDR3 is TGTGCTAGTGGTACCGGGACGACCCAAGAGACCCAGTACTTC.

This clonotype was seen repeatedly, ten times or more. The chain is built from TRBV6-1 and TRBJ1-2; tentatively, D is TRBD1 (5 bases). CDR1 and CDR2 (germline): MNHNS, SASEGT. The germline V and J ends were trimmed by 6 bases and 5 bases, with 13 bases remaining between them. CDR3 size: 13 residues. Here the CDR3 DNA reads TGTGCCAGCAGCCCGGGGGGGAATTATGGCTACACCTTC. Residues: CASSPGGNYGYTF.

V is TRBV11-2 and J is TRBJ2-1; 8 bases are shared with TRBD2. The CDR3 runs to 17 residues. In germline, CDR1 is SGHAT, CDR2 FQNNGV. The J segment lost 8 bases and the V segment lost 3 bases, leaving 15 bases of the junction unmatched. This chain's CDR3 is CASSLQDIRLASHEQFF. The CDR3 DNA sequence: TGTGCCAGCAGCTTGCAAGATATACGACTAGCGTCTCATGAGCAGTTCTTC.

Only a few counts were recorded for this clonotype. This rearrangement joins TRBV2 to TRBJ2-2; unclear D gene. The CDR3 contains 14 residues. Germline assignment: CDR1 SNHLY and CDR2 FYNNEI. V dropped 3 bases and J dropped 2 bases, with 7 bases sitting between them. CDR3 amino acids: CASSDRVNTGELFF. CDR3 DNA sequence: TGTGCCAGCAGTGATCGTGTTAACACCGGGGAGCTGTTTTTT.

In its sample, this clonotype was seen a few times. This sequence joins TRBV12-3 or TRBV12-4 and TRBJ2-7; 7 positions agree with TRBD1. V lost 5 bases, J lost 3 bases, and 4 bases stayed unmatched. This CDR3 region has 13 residues. CDR3 residues: CASSTTGDYEQYF. CDR3 DNA: TGTGCCAGCAGTACTACAGGGGACTACGAGCAGTACTTC.

This chain connects TRBV7-9 to TRBJ2-2; a possible D gene is TRBD1 (6 bases). This CDR3 is 16 amino acids long. V dropped 6 bases and J dropped 3 bases, with 17 bases sitting between them. Germline values: CDR1 SEHNR, CDR2 FQNEAQ (reference sequence). The CDR3 sequence: CASSWDKITHTGELFF. DNA of the CDR3: TGTGCCAGCAGTTGGGACAAGATCACTCACACCGGGGAGCTGTTTTTT.

Comments on this clonotype: A much larger clonotype is one base distant, so this may be a read error. The rearrangement links TRBV5-4 to TRBJ1-1; the D is unclear. The germline gives CDR1 SGHNT, CDR2 YYREEE (reference sequence). This CDR3 is 14 amino acids long. Deletions cut 2 bases from V and 0 bases from J, with 8 bases between. The CDR3 region has the DNA TGTGCCAGCAGCTTCGAACACCTGAACACTGAAGCTTTCTTT. As protein: CASSFEHLNTEAFF.

This clonotype was detected ten times or more. The V gene is TRBV28, the J gene TRBJ2-1; D gene unclear. The germline CDR1 and CDR2 sequences are MDHEN and SYDVKM. The CDR3 runs to 14 residues. The ends were cut back, 7 bases at V and 0 bases at J, with 10 bases in the middle. The chain's CDR3 is CASIGKSSYNEQFF. The CDR3 DNA follows: TGTGCCAGCATAGGCAAGAGCTCCTACAATGAGCAGTTCTTC.

This clonotype was detected once. The chain combines TRBV27 with TRBJ1-4, with D possibly being TRBD1 (6 bases). This CDR3 has 14 residues. Trimming removed 5 bases at V and 3 bases at J, with 10 bases between. CDR1 is MNHEY and CDR2 is SMNVEV in the germline V gene (reference sequence). The CDR3 loop reads CASSTQGANEKLFF. In nucleotides, the CDR3 is TGTGCCAGCAGTACACAGGGAGCTAATGAAAAACTGTTTTTT.

V usage is TRBV20-1 and J usage is TRBJ2-7, with D possibly matching TRBD2 (5 bases). The CDR3 has 16 residues. Germline V gives CDR1 DFQATT, CDR2 SNEGSKA (reference sequence). Trimming took off 0 bases at V and 1 base at J, with 16 bases between the two ends. The chain's CDR3 is CSARDPEEALSYEQYV. DNA of the CDR3: TGCAGTGCTAGAGACCCTGAGGAGGCACTTTCCTACGAGCAGTACGTC.